A single sample gave rise to the 2 T cell receptor beta chains below, sequenced in a study of post-analysis software for immune sequencing data. Broader study findings: Five or six TRBV segments appeared more often in patients than in controls, and TRBV5-6, TRBV5-1 and TRBV20-1 were among these.

TCR beta cDNA libraries had unique molecular identifiers. From the PCR reads, TCRdb called clonotypes with MiXCR, one entry per CDR3 protein. The top ten clones hold 6% of a sample with a few hundred thousand distinct CDR3 sequences, 30% to 40% of them seen once. These receptors' targets are unknown. Sequenced input: blood. The receptors shown here come from a girl aged 2 to 17 with multiple sclerosis.

The chain carries TRBV20-1 and TRBJ1-4; D is undetermined. V was trimmed by 6 bases and J by 6 bases, leaving 17 bases between them. CDR3 size: 14 residues. Germline CDR1 DFQATT, CDR2 SNEGSKA (reference sequence). As DNA, the CDR3 is TGCAGTGCCCCACCGTCGGGAACGGATGAAAAACTGTTTTTT. Its protein is CSAPPSGTDEKLFF.

This clonotype has only one observation. One end of the junction varies from germline; a read error may be responsible. The J gene is TRBJ2-3, the V gene TRBV7-2, with TRBD2 matching 10 bases. The germline gives CDR1 SGHTA, CDR2 FQGNSA. CDR3 length: 17 amino acids. CDR3 sequence reads: CASSLAQPSGGIDTQYF. In nucleotides, the CDR3 is TGTGCCAGTAGCTTAGCGCAGCCTAGCGGGGGAATTGATACGCAGTATTTT.